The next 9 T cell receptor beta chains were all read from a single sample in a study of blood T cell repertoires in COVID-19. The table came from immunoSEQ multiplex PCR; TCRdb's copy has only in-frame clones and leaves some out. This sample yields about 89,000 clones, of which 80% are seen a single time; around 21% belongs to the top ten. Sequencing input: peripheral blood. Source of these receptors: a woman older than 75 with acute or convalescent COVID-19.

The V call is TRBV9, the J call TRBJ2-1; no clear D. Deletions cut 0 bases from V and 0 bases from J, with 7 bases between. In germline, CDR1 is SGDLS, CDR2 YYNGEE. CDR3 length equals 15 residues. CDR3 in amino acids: CASSVDQYSYNEQFF. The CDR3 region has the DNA TGTGCCAGCAGCGTAGACCAGTACTCCTACAATGAGCAGTTCTTC.

CDR3 region: CASSLSPGQGFTGYTF. The CDR3 DNA follows: TGCGCCAGCAGCTTATCGCCGGGACAGGGGTTTACAGGCTACACCTTC. The chain employs TRBV5-1 and TRBJ1-2; 10 bases line up with TRBD1. Germline CDR1 SGHRS, CDR2 YFSETQ. J was trimmed by 8 bases and V by 2 bases; bases with no gene match: 12. This CDR3 spans 16 amino acids.

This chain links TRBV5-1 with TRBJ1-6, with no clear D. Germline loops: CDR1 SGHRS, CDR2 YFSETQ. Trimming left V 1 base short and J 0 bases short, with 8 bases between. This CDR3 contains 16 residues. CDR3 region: CASSLRGSSYNSPLHF. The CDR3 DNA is TGCGCCAGCAGCTTGCGAGGGAGCTCCTATAATTCACCCCTCCACTTT.

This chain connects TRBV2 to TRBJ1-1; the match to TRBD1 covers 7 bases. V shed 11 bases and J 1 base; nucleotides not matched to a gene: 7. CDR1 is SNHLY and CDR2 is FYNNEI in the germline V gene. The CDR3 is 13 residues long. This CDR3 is CAGRQGWNTEAFF. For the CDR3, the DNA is TGTGCCGGAAGACAGGGATGGAACACTGAAGCTTTCTTT. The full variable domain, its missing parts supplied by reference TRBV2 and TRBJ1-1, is EPEVTQTPSHQVTQMGQEVILRCVPISNHLYFYWYRQILGQKVEFLVSFYNNEISEKSEIFDDQFSVERPDGSNFTLKIRSTKLEDSAMYFCAGRQGWNTEAFFGQGTRLTVV.

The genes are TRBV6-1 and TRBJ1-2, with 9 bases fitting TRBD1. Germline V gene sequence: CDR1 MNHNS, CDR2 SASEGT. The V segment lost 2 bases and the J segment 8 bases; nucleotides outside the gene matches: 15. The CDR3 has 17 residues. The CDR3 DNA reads TGTGCCAGCAGTGAAAGCTTGACGGACAGGGGAGAAAGGGGCTACACCTTC. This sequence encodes CASSESLTDRGERGYTF.

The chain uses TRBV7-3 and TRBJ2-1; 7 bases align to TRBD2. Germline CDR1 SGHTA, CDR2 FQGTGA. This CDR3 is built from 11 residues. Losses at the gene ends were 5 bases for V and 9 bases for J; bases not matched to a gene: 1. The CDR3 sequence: CASSRGVEQFF. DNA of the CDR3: TGTGCCAGCAGCCGGGGGGTTGAGCAGTTCTTC.

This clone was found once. The DNA for the CDR3 is TGTGCCAGCAGTTTATCAGGGGGCCTAACAACTAATGAAAAACTGTTTTTT. Protein product: CASSLSGGLTTNEKLFF. The chain is built from TRBV27 and TRBJ1-4; TRBD1 aligns across 7 bases. The germline gives CDR1 MNHEY, CDR2 SMNVEV (reference sequence). After removal of 0 bases from V and 0 bases from J, the junction contained 4 bases not matched to a gene. This CDR3 has 17 amino acids.

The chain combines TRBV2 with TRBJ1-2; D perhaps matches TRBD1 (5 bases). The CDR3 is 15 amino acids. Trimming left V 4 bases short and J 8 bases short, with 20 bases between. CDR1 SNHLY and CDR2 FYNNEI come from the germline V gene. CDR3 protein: CASSGSRDSYRGYTF. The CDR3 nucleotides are TGTGCCAGCAGTGGATCCAGGGATTCCTATAGAGGCTACACCTTC.

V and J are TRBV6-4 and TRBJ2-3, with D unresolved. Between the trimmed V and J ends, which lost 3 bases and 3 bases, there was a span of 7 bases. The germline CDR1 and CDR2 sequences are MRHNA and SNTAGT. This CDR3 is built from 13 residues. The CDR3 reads CASSETATDTQYF. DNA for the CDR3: TGTGCCAGCAGTGAGACTGCTACAGATACGCAGTATTTT.